These 20 T cell receptor beta chains share one sample of origin, sequenced in a study of shared clonotypes between healthy human individuals. CD45RO-negative CD8 cells positively selected for CCR7 made up the naive population, which excluded terminally differentiated effector memory CD45RA+ cells. Using immunoSEQ multiplex PCR, the repertoire was profiled, and TCRdb retains in-frame clones only, with some absent. This sample has about 800,000 clones; about 96% occur once, and the top ten carry less than 0.3%. Source material: naive CD8+ T cells sorted from blood. The source is a young man in good health.

A single count supports this clone. The CDR3: CASSLAEEQFF. CDR3 nucleotide sequence: TGTGCCAGCAGCTTAGCGGAGGAGCAGTTCTTC. This chain links TRBV7-9 with TRBJ2-1; D is ambiguous. CDR1 is SEHNR, CDR2 FQNEAQ, per germline (reference sequence). V lost 0 bases to trimming and J lost 10 bases, with 4 bases between them. This CDR3 contains 11 residues.

The gene calls are TRBV7-8 and TRBJ2-1; D possibly corresponds to TRBD2 (5 bases). Germline assignment: CDR1 SGHVS and CDR2 FQNEAQ. The CDR3 is 16 residues long. Trimming stripped 0 bases from V and 5 bases from J, with 14 bases between. The CDR3 sequence is CASSLAWRAVDNEQFF. CDR3 nucleotide sequence: TGTGCCAGCAGCTTAGCTTGGCGGGCTGTAGACAATGAGCAGTTCTTC.

V usage is TRBV7-3 and J usage is TRBJ2-2, with 10 bases identical to TRBD1. CDR1 and CDR2 from the germline V gene are SGHTA and FQGTGA. The CDR3 is 17 amino acids. V trimming: 3 bases; J trimming: 4 bases; junction bases outside the gene matches: 8. The CDR3 DNA follows: TGTGCCAGCAGCTTGACAGGGGGCTTAGTTGGCACCGGGGAGCTGTTTTTT. Its translation: CASSLTGGLVGTGELFF.

The chain has TRBV10-1 and TRBJ2-1, with 11 bases aligning to TRBD2. Germline V gene lookup returns CDR1 WNHNN and CDR2 SYGVQD (reference sequence). The CDR3 covers 15 residues. Trimming removed 0 bases from V and 8 bases from J; junction bases left unmatched: 3. The CDR3 sequence: CASSESLLAGDEQFF. The DNA of the CDR3 is TGCGCCAGCAGTGAGTCGTTACTAGCGGGAGATGAGCAGTTCTTC.

In DNA form, the CDR3 reads TGCGCCAGCAGCCAACGACAGGGGCCCACTGAAGCTTTCTTT. This gives the protein CASSQRQGPTEAFF. The gene calls are TRBV4-3 and TRBJ1-1; 8 nucleotides agree with TRBD1. J lost 4 bases, V lost 2 bases, and 3 bases had no gene match. Germline CDR1 and CDR2: LGHNA and YSLEER. CDR3 length: 14 residues.

Notes on this clone: Other nucleotide sequences from this sample produce the same CDR3. The V and J genes are TRBV29-1 and TRBJ2-7; 9 bases are shared with TRBD1. CDR1 is SQVTM and CDR2 is ANQGSEA in the germline V gene. This CDR3 is 12 amino acids long. V lost 5 bases to trimming and J lost 5 bases; unmatched junction nucleotides: 4. CDR3 loop: CSVLDRGHEQYF. The DNA of the CDR3 is TGCAGCGTTCTGGACAGGGGCCACGAGCAGTACTTC.

For this clone: At the DNA level, this CDR3 is encoded by other sequences in the same sample as well. The chain carries TRBV4-1 and TRBJ1-1; the match to TRBD1 covers 7 bases. The CDR3 loop spans 14 amino acids. In germline, CDR1 is MGHRA, CDR2 YSYEKL. J was trimmed by 5 bases and V by 1 base; bases with no gene match: 4. The CDR3 DNA reads as TGCGCCAGCAGCCAAGGCCAGGGGGGAACTGAAGCTTTCTTT. Translating gives CASSQGQGGTEAFF.

The chain links TRBV7-9 to TRBJ1-3; TRBD1 matches at 7 bases. V shed 4 bases and J 0 bases; nucleotides not matched to a gene: 3. The CDR3 totals 15 residues. Germline values: CDR1 SEHNR, CDR2 FQNEAQ (reference sequence). CDR3 DNA: TGTGCCAGCAGCTCCTCAGGGGGCTCTGGAAACACCATATATTTT. This codes for CASSSSGGSGNTIYF.

This clone has only one observation. The chain has TRBV7-9 and TRBJ1-4, with unresolved D. The germline V gene encodes CDR1 SEHNR and CDR2 FQNEAQ (reference sequence). The CDR3 runs 15 residues. V lost 0 bases and J lost 8, with 13 bases in between. The CDR3 nucleotides read TGTGCCAGCAGCTTAGCGGGAGGGTCCGGAGAAAAACTGTTTTTT. It translates to CASSLAGGSGEKLFF. Full variable domain (remainder filled in from reference TRBV7-9 and TRBJ1-4): DTGVSQNPRHKITKRGQNVTFRCDPISEHNRLYWYRQTLGQGPEFLTYFQNEAQLEKSRLLSDRFSAERPKGSFSTLEIQRTEQGDSAMYLCASSLAGGSGEKLFFGSGTQLSVL.

This sequence joins TRBV7-8 and TRBJ2-7; no clear D gene. V gave up 2 bases and J gave up 5 bases, with 4 bases separating them. The CDR3 spans 11 residues. Germline values: CDR1 SGHVS, CDR2 FQNEAQ. DNA for the CDR3: TGTGCCAGCAGCTTAAGGGACGAGCAGTACTTC. Its translation is CASSLRDEQYF.

A note on this clone: Other DNA sequences in the sample encode the same CDR3. The chain links TRBV9 to TRBJ2-1, with TRBD2 identical over 9 bases. With V trimmed by 0 bases and J by 5 bases, 0 bases remained unmatched. Germline assignment: CDR1 SGDLS and CDR2 YYNGEE. CDR3 length: 14 amino acids. The CDR3 here is CASSVGLADNEQFF. In DNA, the CDR3 is TGTGCCAGCAGCGTAGGACTAGCGGACAATGAGCAGTTCTTC. Full variable domain (remainder filled in from reference TRBV9 and TRBJ2-1): DSGVTQTPKHLITATGQRVTLRCSPRSGDLSVYWYQQSLDQGLQFLIQYYNGEERAKGNILERFSAQQFPDLHSELNLSSLELGDSALYFCASSVGLADNEQFFGPGTRLTVL.

CDR3 residues: CASSPDVGLSSGNTIYF. The CDR3 DNA sequence: TGTGCCAGCAGCCCAGATGTTGGACTCTCCTCTGGAAACACCATATATTTT. The chain combines TRBV7-9 with TRBJ1-3; D is ambiguous. The CDR3 loop spans 17 amino acids. Germline CDR1 is SEHNR and CDR2 is FQNEAQ (reference sequence). V lost 5 bases and J lost 0, with 17 bases in between.

This chain links TRBV5-6 with TRBJ2-7; the D gene is possibly TRBD2 (6 bases). Looked up from germline, CDR1 is SGHDT and CDR2 is YYEEEE. This CDR3 has 15 amino acids. V dropped 4 bases and J dropped 2 bases, with 16 bases sitting between them. This CDR3 reads CASSPGVGLTYEQYF. The CDR3 DNA reads as TGTGCCAGCAGCCCGGGGGTAGGGCTCACCTACGAGCAGTACTTC.

Concerning this clone itself: Sequence at one end of the junction differs from germline and may be a read error. This chain joins TRBV7-7 and TRBJ1-1; D gene unclear. From germline, CDR1 is SSHAT and CDR2 FNYEAQ (reference sequence). There are 19 residues in the CDR3. This CDR3 reads CASSPSVAEAWWSRSEAFF. The DNA for the CDR3 is TGTGCTAGCAGCCCCAGCGTAGCGGAGGCCTGGTGGTCGAGATCTGAAGCTTTCTTT.

The chain is built from TRBV14 and TRBJ2-7; 7 bases agree with TRBD2. The length of the CDR3 is 16 residues. Germline V CDR1 and CDR2: SGHDN, FVKESK. V shed 5 bases, J shed 0 bases, and the junction held 10 bases outside the gene matches. CDR3 region: CASSVLSGTDSYEQYF. Here the CDR3 DNA reads TGTGCCAGCAGCGTCCTAAGCGGGACTGACTCCTACGAGCAGTACTTC. Full variable domain (outside the CDR3, taken from reference TRBV14 and TRBJ2-7): EAGVTQFPSHSVIEKGQTVTLRCDPISGHDNLYWYRRVMGKEIKFLLHFVKESKQDESGMPNNRFLAERTGGTYSTLKVQPAELEDSGVYFCASSVLSGTDSYEQYFGPGTRLTVT.

The rearrangement joins TRBV9 to TRBJ1-1; D is unclear. This CDR3 contains 14 residues. V was cut by 5 bases and J by 1 base, with 12 bases left in between. Per the germline V gene, CDR1 is SGDLS and CDR2 is YYNGEE. CDR3 sequence reads: CASSSEGPNTEAFF. The CDR3 nucleotides read TGTGCCAGCAGTTCTGAGGGCCCGAACACTGAAGCTTTCTTT.

This clone was counted a single time. The chain employs TRBV18 and TRBJ1-5, with a tentative D call TRBD1 (5 bases). The CDR3 loop spans 15 amino acids. V lost 1 base and J lost 5, with 12 bases in between. The germline gives CDR1 KGHSH, CDR2 LQKENI. Written as DNA, the CDR3 is TGTGCCAGCTCACCACTATCTGGAGGGGATCAGCCCCAGCATTTT. Encoded protein: CASSPLSGGDQPQHF.

J is TRBJ2-3 and V is TRBV5-4, with TRBD1 identical over 7 bases. V gave up 0 bases and J gave up 5 bases; unmatched junction bases: 9. CDR1 and CDR2 from the germline V gene are SGHNT and YYREEE (reference sequence). The CDR3 totals 16 residues. The CDR3 region is CASSLGAGGFGDTQYF. The CDR3 nucleotides read TGTGCCAGCAGCTTGGGGGCAGGGGGTTTTGGAGATACGCAGTATTTT.

The J gene is TRBJ2-2, the V gene TRBV7-6, with D possibly TRBD1 on 5 matching bases. The CDR3 has 18 amino acids. The germline V gene encodes CDR1 SGHVS and CDR2 FNYEAQ. V was clipped by 4 bases and J by 4 bases, with 22 bases between them. CDR3 DNA sequence: TGTGCCAGCAGCTATTTTGGCAGGGCGCATCCGGCCACCGGGGAGCTGTTTTTT. Encoded protein: CASSYFGRAHPATGELFF. The full variable domain, completed using reference TRBV7-6 and TRBJ2-2, is GAGVSQSPRYKVTKRGQDVALRCDPISGHVSLYWYRQALGQGPEFLTYFNYEAQQDKSGLPNDRFSAERPEGSISTLTIQRTEQRDSAMYRCASSYFGRAHPATGELFFGEGSRLTVL.

This clone appeared once. J is TRBJ2-3 and V is TRBV2; possibly TRBD1 for D (5 bases). V was clipped by 6 bases and J by 0 bases, with 13 bases between them. The CDR3 contains 15 residues. Germline V gene sequence: CDR1 SNHLY, CDR2 FYNNEI. CDR3 amino acids: CASSQGRISTDTQYF. The CDR3, as DNA: TGTGCCAGCAGCCAGGGCAGGATTAGCACAGATACGCAGTATTTT.